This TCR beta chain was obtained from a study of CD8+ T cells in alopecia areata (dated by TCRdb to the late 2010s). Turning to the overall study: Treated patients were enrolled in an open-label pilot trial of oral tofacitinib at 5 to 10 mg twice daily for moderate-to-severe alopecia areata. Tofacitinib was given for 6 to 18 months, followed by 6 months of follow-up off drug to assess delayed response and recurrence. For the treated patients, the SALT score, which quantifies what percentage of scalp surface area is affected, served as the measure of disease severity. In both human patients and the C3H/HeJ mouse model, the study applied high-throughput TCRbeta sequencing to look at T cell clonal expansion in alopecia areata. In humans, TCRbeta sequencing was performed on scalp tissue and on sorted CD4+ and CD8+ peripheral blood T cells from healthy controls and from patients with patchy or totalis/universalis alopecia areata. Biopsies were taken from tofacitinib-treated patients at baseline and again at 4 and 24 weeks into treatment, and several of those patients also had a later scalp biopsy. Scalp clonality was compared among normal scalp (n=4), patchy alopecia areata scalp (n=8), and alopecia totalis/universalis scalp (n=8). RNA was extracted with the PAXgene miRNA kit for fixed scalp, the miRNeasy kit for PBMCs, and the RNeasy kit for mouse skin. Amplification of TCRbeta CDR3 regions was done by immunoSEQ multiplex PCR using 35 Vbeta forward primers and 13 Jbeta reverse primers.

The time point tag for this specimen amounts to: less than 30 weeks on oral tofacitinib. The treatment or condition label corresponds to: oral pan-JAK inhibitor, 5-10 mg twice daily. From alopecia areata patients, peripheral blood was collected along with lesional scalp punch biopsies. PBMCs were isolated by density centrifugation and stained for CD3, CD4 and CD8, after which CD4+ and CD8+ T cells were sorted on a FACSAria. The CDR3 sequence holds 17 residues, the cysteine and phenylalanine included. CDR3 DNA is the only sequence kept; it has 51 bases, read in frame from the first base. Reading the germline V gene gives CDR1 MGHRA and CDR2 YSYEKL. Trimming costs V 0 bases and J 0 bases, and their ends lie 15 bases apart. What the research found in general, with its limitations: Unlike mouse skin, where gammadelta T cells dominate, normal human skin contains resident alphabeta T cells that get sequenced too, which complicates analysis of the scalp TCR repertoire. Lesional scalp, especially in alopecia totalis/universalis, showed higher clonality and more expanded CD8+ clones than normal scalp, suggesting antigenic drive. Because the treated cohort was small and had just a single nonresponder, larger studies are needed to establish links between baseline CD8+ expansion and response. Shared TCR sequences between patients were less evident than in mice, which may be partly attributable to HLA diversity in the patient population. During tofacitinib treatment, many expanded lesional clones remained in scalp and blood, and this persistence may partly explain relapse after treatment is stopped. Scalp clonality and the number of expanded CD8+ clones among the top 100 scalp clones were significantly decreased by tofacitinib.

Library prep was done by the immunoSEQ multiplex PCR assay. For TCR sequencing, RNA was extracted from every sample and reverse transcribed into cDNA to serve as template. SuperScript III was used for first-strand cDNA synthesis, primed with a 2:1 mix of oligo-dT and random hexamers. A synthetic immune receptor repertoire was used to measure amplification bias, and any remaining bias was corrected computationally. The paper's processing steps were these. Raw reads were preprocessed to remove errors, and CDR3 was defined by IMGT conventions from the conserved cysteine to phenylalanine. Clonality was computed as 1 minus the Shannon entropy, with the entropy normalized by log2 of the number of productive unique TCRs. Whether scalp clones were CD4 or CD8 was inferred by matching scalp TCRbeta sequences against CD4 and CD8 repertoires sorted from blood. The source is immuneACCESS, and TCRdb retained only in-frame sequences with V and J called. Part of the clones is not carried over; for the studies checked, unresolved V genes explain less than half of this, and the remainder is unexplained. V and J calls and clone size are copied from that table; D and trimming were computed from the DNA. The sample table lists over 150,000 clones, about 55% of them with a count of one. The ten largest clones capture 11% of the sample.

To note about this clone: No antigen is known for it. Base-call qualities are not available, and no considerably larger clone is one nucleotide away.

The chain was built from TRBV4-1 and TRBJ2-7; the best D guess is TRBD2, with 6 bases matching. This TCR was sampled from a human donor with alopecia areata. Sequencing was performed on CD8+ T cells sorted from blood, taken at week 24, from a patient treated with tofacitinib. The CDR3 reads CASSQDQEGPSSYEQYF. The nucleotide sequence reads TGCGCCAGCAGCCAAGATCAGGAGGGGCCTAGCTCCTACGAGCAGTACTTC.